This T cell receptor beta chain was found in a study of T cells in tuberculosis. Study summary: T cells were selected with CD1B tetramers loaded with glucose monomycolate. In South Africa, adults with active tuberculosis were compared with IGRA-negative and latently infected IGRA-positive adolescents.

Here immunoSEQ multiplex PCR was the method, and the copy in TCRdb shows in-frame clones only, minus some. In the table there are fewer than 35,000 clones, roughly 96% of which are singletons. For this clone: No antigen is known for it.

Between the trimmed V and J ends, which lost 5 bases and 2 bases, there was a span of 12 bases. The CDR3 loop spans 15 amino acids. CDR1 and CDR2 (germline): SGHVS, FNYEAQ. Findings and limits, study-wide: A GMM-specific repertoire classifier reached approximately 90% accuracy, AUROC over 0.85.

The genes are TRBV7-6 and TRBJ2-2; D is possibly TRBD2 (5 bases). What was sequenced was PBMCs. The TCR comes from a donor aged 5-35 years with latent tuberculosis or without tuberculosis infection. The CDR3 protein is CASSQPDSNTGELFF. For the CDR3, the DNA is TGTGCCAGCAGCCAACCGGACTCAAACACCGGGGAGCTGTTTTTT.